These 28 T cell receptor beta chains were all obtained from the same sample, sequenced in a study of blood T cell repertoires in COVID-19. The protocol was immunoSEQ multiplex PCR, while the TCRdb copy is restricted to in-frame clones and leaves out a portion. The data contain a few hundred thousand clones, 70% to 90% of them singletons. Specimen: PBMCs or T cells enriched from blood (not recorded which). Receptor source: a woman between 18 and 30 years old who had recovered from COVID-19.

This clone was observed a single time. The chain uses TRBV13 and TRBJ1-2, with D maybe TRBD1 (5 bases). V was cut by 4 bases and J by 3 bases, with 12 bases left in between. The germline V gene has CDR1 PRHDT and CDR2 FYEKMQ (reference sequence). This CDR3 comprises 14 residues. The CDR3 DNA is TGTGCCAGCAGCTCGCAAGGGGAAGACTATGGCTACACCTTC. Translation: CASSSQGEDYGYTF.

This clone showed up many times. The V call is TRBV19, the J call TRBJ1-2; 9 positions match TRBD1. The V segment lost 3 bases and the J segment 0 bases; nucleotides outside the gene matches: 8. Germline V CDR1 and CDR2: LNHDA, SQIVND (reference sequence). This CDR3 region has 17 residues. The CDR3 protein is CASSMFGTGTPNYGYTF. CDR3 DNA: TGTGCCAGTAGTATGTTTGGGACAGGGACACCTAACTATGGCTACACCTTC.

The rearrangement links TRBV6-1 to TRBJ1-3; 7 positions agree with TRBD1. V gave up 2 bases and J gave up 0 bases; unmatched junction bases: 4. CDR3 length: 16 amino acids. Germline V gene sequence: CDR1 MNHNS, CDR2 SASEGT. The CDR3 sequence is CASSERAGGSGNTIYF. The CDR3 DNA is TGTGCCAGCAGTGAAAGGGCAGGGGGCTCTGGAAACACCATATATTTT.

The CDR3 nucleotides read TGTGCCAGTAGACGGGGACTCTACAATGAGCAGTTCTTC. Protein sequence: CASRRGLYNEQFF. The chain couples TRBV19 to TRBJ2-1; D might be TRBD2 (6 bases). The CDR3 runs to 13 residues. Per germline, CDR1 LNHDA and CDR2 SQIVND (reference sequence). Trimming pared 6 bases from V and 3 bases from J, leaving 9 bases between.

This chain links TRBV7-9 with TRBJ1-3; no reliable D call. Trimming pared 0 bases from V and 2 bases from J, leaving 8 bases between. From germline, CDR1 is SEHNR and CDR2 FQNEAQ (reference sequence). The CDR3 contains 15 residues. As DNA, the CDR3 is TGTGCCAGCAGCTTAGCGTCCGGGGCTGGAAACACCATATATTTT. Its translation: CASSLASGAGNTIYF.

The chain is built from TRBV4-1 and TRBJ2-6, with 7 bases aligning to TRBD2. Germline-derived CDR1 and CDR2 are MGHRA and YSYEKL. CDR3 length equals 18 residues. V shed 4 bases, J shed 0 bases, and the junction held 9 bases outside the gene matches. The CDR3 DNA is TGCGCCAGCAGCCTCCGCGGGAGTCCCACCTCTGGGGCCAACGTCCTGACTTTC. Translating it yields CASSLRGSPTSGANVLTF.

In this sample, this clone turned up once. The rearrangement links TRBV18 to TRBJ1-1; 9 positions agree with TRBD1. CDR1 is KGHSH, CDR2 LQKENI, per germline. V gave up 3 bases and J gave up 12 bases; unmatched junction bases: 5. The CDR3 has 12 amino acids. The CDR3 DNA reads as TGTGCCAGCTCACCGGGGACAGGGAGACCTTTCTTT. It translates to CASSPGTGRPFF. Complete variable domain (other parts from reference TRBV18 and TRBJ1-1): NAGVMQNPRHLVRRRGQEARLRCSPMKGHSHVYWYRQLPEEGLKFMVYLQKENIIDESGMPKERFSAEFPKEGPSILRIQQVVRGDSAAYFCASSPGTGRPFFGQGTRLTVV.

The gene calls are TRBV30 and TRBJ1-3; TRBD1 might be the D (5 bases). The CDR3 length is 12 residues. V was pared by 8 bases and J by 4 bases, with 12 bases between. Germline CDR1 reads GTSNPN; CDR2 reads SVGIG (reference sequence). CDR3 nucleotide sequence: TGTGCCGGCAGGGAGGCGGGAAACACCATATATTTT. It is translated as CAGREAGNTIYF.

The CDR3 DNA reads as TGTGCCAGCAGCCAACCCTGGACGGGACAGGGGTGGTCTGGAAACACCATATATTTT. Residues: CASSQPWTGQGWSGNTIYF. The chain carries TRBV4-2 and TRBJ1-3, with TRBD1 matching over 10 bases. After removal of 2 bases from V and 1 base from J, the junction contained 11 bases not matched to a gene. The CDR3 has 19 residues. CDR1 and CDR2 from the germline V gene are LGHNA and YNFKEQ.

This clone came up once. The chain carries TRBV7-3 and TRBJ1-6; 9 nucleotides agree with TRBD1. The CDR3 has 15 amino acids. Germline V lookup: CDR1 SGHTA, CDR2 FQGTGA. Losses at the gene ends were 5 bases for V and 10 bases for J; bases not matched to a gene: 9. CDR3 loop: CASSQNRGRRSPLHF. The CDR3 nucleotides read TGTGCCAGCAGCCAAAACAGGGGGCGCAGATCACCCCTCCACTTT.

CDR3 sequence: CAISESSGDRRGNEQFF. The CDR3 DNA reads as TGTGCCATCAGTGAGTCTTCTGGGGACAGACGGGGGAATGAGCAGTTCTTC. The chain joins TRBV10-3 to TRBJ2-1; a possible D gene is TRBD1 (7 bases). CDR1 and CDR2 (germline): ENHRY, SYGVKD. Deletions cut 0 bases from V and 7 bases from J, with 19 bases between. The CDR3 spans 17 residues.

This chain uses TRBV9 with TRBJ1-1; the match to TRBD1 covers 7 bases. Germline trimming cut 4 bases from V and 3 bases from J; bases unmatched to any gene: 3. The CDR3 runs 13 residues. In germline, CDR1 is SGDLS, CDR2 YYNGEE. The CDR3 is CASSQGVDTEAFF. The CDR3 nucleotides are TGTGCCAGCAGCCAGGGGGTAGACACTGAAGCTTTCTTT.

V usage is TRBV14 and J usage is TRBJ1-1; possibly TRBD1 for D (5 bases). CDR1 is SGHDN, CDR2 FVKESK, per germline. V gave up 4 bases and J gave up 1 base, with 13 bases separating them. This CDR3 has 15 residues. The CDR3 loop reads CASSPTFGGNTEAFF. The DNA of the CDR3 is TGTGCCAGCAGCCCGACTTTCGGGGGGAACACTGAAGCTTTCTTT.

This chain uses TRBV5-6 with TRBJ1-4, with D perhaps matching TRBD1 (5 bases). Germline CDR1 SGHDT, CDR2 YYEEEE. V was pared by 2 bases and J by 11 bases, with 16 bases between. The CDR3 is 14 amino acids. The CDR3 protein is CASSLGGVMRKLFF. The CDR3 DNA follows: TGTGCCAGCAGCTTAGGAGGGGTGATGCGGAAACTGTTTTTT.

The chain recombines TRBV27 with TRBJ2-7, with 8 bases fitting TRBD2. Germline loops: CDR1 MNHEY, CDR2 SMNVEV (reference sequence). There are 12 residues in the CDR3. V gave up 8 bases and J gave up 3 bases; unmatched junction bases: 3. CDR3 DNA sequence: TGTGCCAGCCACGGGGGGGACTACGAGCAGTACTTC. This sequence encodes CASHGGDYEQYF.

V and J are TRBV5-4 and TRBJ1-1, with 7 bases that match TRBD1. This CDR3 is 14 amino acids long. Germline V gives CDR1 SGHNT, CDR2 YYREEE (reference sequence). The J segment lost 1 base and the V segment lost 2 bases, leaving 2 bases of the junction unmatched. The CDR3 nucleotides read TGTGCCAGCAGCTTACAGGGGTGGAACACTGAAGCTTTCTTT. Its protein is CASSLQGWNTEAFF.

The rearrangement uses TRBV11-3 and TRBJ2-1; TRBD2 aligns across 8 bases. Germline CDR1 is SGHNT and CDR2 is YENEEA. V was pared by 5 bases and J by 8 bases, with 20 bases of the junction left unmatched. CDR3 length: 18 residues. The CDR3 loop is CASSPDRPPGGDHDEQFF. CDR3 nucleotide sequence: TGTGCCAGCAGCCCAGACCGCCCACCCGGGGGGGATCACGATGAGCAGTTCTTC.

The chain links TRBV6-5 to TRBJ1-5; D gene uncertain. The CDR3 has 13 amino acids. Germline V gene lookup returns CDR1 MNHEY and CDR2 SVGAGI. V lost 4 bases to trimming and J lost 5 bases, with 9 bases between them. DNA of the CDR3: TGTGCCAGCAGTTGGAGAGAAGATCAGCCCCAGCATTTT. Protein: CASSWREDQPQHF.

This chain joins TRBV15 and TRBJ2-3; 7 positions match TRBD2. V trimming: 3 bases; J trimming: 4 bases; junction bases outside the gene matches: 1. This CDR3 region has 13 residues. Germline-derived CDR1 and CDR2 are LNHNV and YYDKDF (reference sequence). The CDR3 coding sequence is TGTGCCACCAGCAGGGGAGGGCCAGATACGCAGTATTTT. Amino acids: CATSRGGPDTQYF.

This clone is a singleton in its sample. This chain joins TRBV20-1 and TRBJ1-4; the D is unclear. The CDR3 covers 11 residues. V was clipped by 2 bases and J by 5 bases, with 3 bases between them. Germline V gene data show CDR1 as DFQATT and CDR2 as SNEGSKA (reference sequence). The CDR3 region is CSARRNEKLFF. CDR3 coding DNA: TGCAGTGCTAGACGGAATGAAAAACTGTTTTTT.

The chain couples TRBV5-3 to TRBJ2-5; 8 bases line up with TRBD2. TRBV5-3 is designated an ORF whose function remains uncertain. Germline trimming cut 1 base from V and 1 base from J; bases unmatched to any gene: 6. The CDR3 is 16 residues long. This CDR3 is CARSLSRGGSQETQYF. The DNA for the CDR3 is TGTGCCAGAAGCTTGAGCCGCGGGGGGTCCCAAGAGACCCAGTACTTC.

The chain couples TRBV2 to TRBJ1-5, with TRBD1 identical over 11 bases. V trimming: 6 bases; J trimming: 7 bases; junction bases outside the gene matches: 8. Germline values: CDR1 SNHLY, CDR2 FYNNEI. The CDR3 runs to 15 residues. The CDR3 reads CASSRTGGREQPQHF. The DNA of the CDR3 is TGTGCCAGCAGCCGGACAGGGGGCAGAGAACAGCCCCAGCATTTT.

The V gene is TRBV11-2, the J gene TRBJ2-7; maybe TRBD2 (5 bases). Germline V lookup: CDR1 SGHAT, CDR2 FQNNGV. The V and J ends lost 2 bases and 5 bases respectively, with 16 bases between them. The CDR3 contains 15 residues. Here the CDR3 DNA reads TGTGCCAGCAGCTTAATGGGAGCCGGGATCCACGAGCAGTACTTC. Translated, it gives CASSLMGAGIHEQYF. Variable domain in full (rest from reference TRBV11-2 and TRBJ2-7): EAGVAQSPRYKIIEKRQSVAFWCNPISGHATLYWYQQILGQGPKLLIQFQNNGVVDDSQLPKDRFSAERLKGVDSTLKIQPAKLEDSAVYLCASSLMGAGIHEQYFGPGTRLTVT.

V usage is TRBV30 and J usage is TRBJ1-6; possible D gene TRBD1, 6 bases. This CDR3 has 13 amino acids. V gave up 2 bases and J gave up 6 bases, with 8 bases separating them. CDR1 is GTSNPN and CDR2 is SVGIG in the germline V gene (reference sequence). The CDR3 DNA sequence: TGTGCCTGGAGTAGGGACATTAATTCACCCCTCCACTTT. Translated, it gives CAWSRDINSPLHF.

This clone was recorded at least ten times. The chain links TRBV21-1 to TRBJ2-2; the table names TRBD2, a call not compared with the DNA. TRBV21-1 corresponds to a pseudogene. CDR3 length: 14 residues. CDR3 sequence reads: CASPRTRRTGELFF. CDR3 bases: TGTGCCAGCCCCAGGACTAGGAGGACCGGGGAGCTGTTTTTT.

The rearrangement joins TRBV5-4 to TRBJ1-1, with TRBD1 as a possible D gene (6 bases). V shed 4 bases and J shed 1 base, with 14 bases lying between them. Germline CDR1 reads SGHNT; CDR2 reads YYREEE (reference sequence). The CDR3 has 15 amino acids. For the CDR3, the DNA is TGTGCCAGCAGCCAAACAGGGTTCGGGAACACTGAAGCTTTCTTT. Translating gives CASSQTGFGNTEAFF.

This chain connects TRBV6-6 to TRBJ1-2; 8 positions match TRBD1. V was clipped by 5 bases and J by 4 bases; unmatched bases: 3. This CDR3 is built from 13 residues. Germline assignment: CDR1 MNHNY and CDR2 SVGAGI (reference sequence). The CDR3 DNA follows: TGTGCCAGCAGTGGACAGGGAAGCTATGGCTACACCTTC. Protein product: CASSGQGSYGYTF.

The chain couples TRBV4-1 to TRBJ1-5, with unresolved D. This CDR3 is built from 17 residues. The germline V gene has CDR1 MGHRA and CDR2 YSYEKL. Trimming took off 1 base at V and 1 base at J, with 14 bases between the two ends. In DNA form, the CDR3 reads TGCGCCAGCAGCCAAGTGGGCGGGGTGCGGAGCAATCAGCCCCAGCATTTT. It translates to CASSQVGGVRSNQPQHF.